The rows below give T cell receptor beta chains drawn from one sample of a study of cytomegalovirus exposure and HLA in healthy donors. Here immunoSEQ multiplex PCR was the method, and the copy in TCRdb shows in-frame clones only, minus some. The repertoire consists of around 59,000 clones, with under 90% occurring once and the leading ten covering approximately 3.9%. Sequencing was performed on PBMCs. The receptors derive from a woman in her 40s in good health and CMV-seronegative. The CDR3 runs from the conserved cysteine through the conserved F or W. A D gene is named only where the DNA matches it firmly. Clone size appears in some rows only: once, few, many, or a class for an expanded clone.

CDR3 | DNA | J | D | size | V
CASGTGNEQYF | TGCGCCAGTGGCACCGGGAACGAGCAGTACTTC | TRBJ2-7 | NA | NA | TRBV5-1
CSSTLGDRVLLSYGYTF | TGTTCCAGCACACTCGGGGACAGGGTCTTATTGAGCTATGGCTACACCTTC | TRBJ1-2 | TRBD1 | NA | TRBV7-9
CASSQQGGPDTQYF | TGTGCCAGCAGTCAACAGGGTGGGCCCGATACGCAGTATTTT | TRBJ2-3 | NA | NA | TRBV27
CSVGVGVSYEQYF | TGCAGCGTTGGGGTGGGAGTGTCATACGAGCAGTACTTC | TRBJ2-7 | NA | NA | TRBV29-1
CASSSVPGQGYEQYF | TGTGCCAGCAGCTCGGTACCGGGACAGGGGTACGAGCAGTACTTC | TRBJ2-7 | TRBD1 | NA | TRBV7-2
CAISEPSSNEQFF | TGTGCCATCAGTGAGCCTAGTAGCAATGAGCAGTTCTTC | TRBJ2-1 | NA | NA | TRBV10-3
CASRVTGYTEAFF | TGTGCCAGCAGGGTGACAGGGTACACTGAAGCTTTCTTT | TRBJ1-1 | TRBD1 | NA | TRBV2
CASSGQGNGYTF | TGTGCCAGCAGCGGACAGGGGAATGGCTACACCTTC | TRBJ1-2 | TRBD1 | NA | TRBV9
CASSEVAANYGYTF | TGTGCCAGCAGTGAAGTGGCGGCTAACTATGGCTACACCTTC | TRBJ1-2 | NA | NA | TRBV2
CASSSPLGPTLNTEAFF | TGTGCCAGCAGCTCGCCCTTGGGCCCGACCTTGAACACTGAAGCTTTCTTT | TRBJ1-1 | NA | NA | TRBV5-6
CASSPPLAGGRNTGELFF | TGTGCCAGCTCACCACCCCTAGCGGGAGGCCGTAACACCGGGGAGCTGTTTTTT | TRBJ2-2 | TRBD2 | NA | TRBV18
CASSEERGAGGLETQYF | TGTGCCAGCAGTGAAGAGCGGGGGGCAGGGGGCTTGGAGACCCAGTACTTC | TRBJ2-5 | NA | NA | TRBV2
CASSTETVISNQPQHF | TGTGCCAGTAGTACCGAGACAGTGATAAGCAATCAGCCCCAGCATTTT | TRBJ1-5 | NA | NA | TRBV19
CASGLSPGETQYF | TGTGCTAGTGGTTTGAGCCCGGGGGAGACCCAGTACTTC | TRBJ2-5 | NA | NA | TRBV12-5
CATSRDGGAGKNIQYF | TGTGCCACCAGCAGAGATGGGGGGGCTGGCAAAAACATTCAGTACTTC | TRBJ2-4 | NA | NA | TRBV15
CASSEMGTGGPTRQYF | TGTGCCAGCAGTGAAATGGGGACAGGGGGCCCTACGAGGCAGTACTTC | TRBJ2-7 | TRBD1 | NA | TRBV25-1
CASSLVGLAEGKETQYF | TGTGCCAGCAGCTTAGTGGGACTAGCGGAGGGGAAGGAGACCCAGTACTTC | TRBJ2-5 | TRBD2 | few | TRBV11-2
CASSLSGSWGYTF | TGTGCCAGCAGCTTAAGCGGGTCTTGGGGCTACACCTTC | TRBJ1-2 | NA | NA | TRBV7-3
CASSPRQGAAQPQHF | TGTGCCAGCAGCCCGAGACAGGGGGCCGCTCAGCCCCAGCATTTT | TRBJ1-5 | TRBD1 | NA | TRBV7-2
CASSTGTGGREYF | TGTGCCAGCTCGACCGGGACAGGGGGGCGGGAGTACTTC | TRBJ2-7 | TRBD1 | NA | TRBV2
CATSAGGRRQETQYF | TGTGCCACCTCCGCGGGAGGGCGTCGTCAAGAGACCCAGTACTTC | TRBJ2-5 | TRBD2 | NA | TRBV5-4
CASRPLGQGVAEQYF | TGTGCCAGCAGGCCCCTGGGACAGGGAGTAGCCGAGCAGTACTTC | TRBJ2-7 | TRBD1 | NA | TRBV28
CASSIRLKAGYEQFF | TGTGCCAGCAGCATCCGACTAAAAGCGGGATACGAGCAGTTCTTC | TRBJ2-1 | TRBD2 | NA | TRBV7-9
CASSLGRTGSNQPQHF | TGTGCCAGCAGTTTAGGTCGGACAGGGTCCAATCAGCCCCAGCATTTT | TRBJ1-5 | TRBD1 | NA | TRBV27
CASSPARQGSNYGYTF | TGTGCCAGCTCACCCGCACGACAGGGGAGTAACTATGGCTACACCTTC | TRBJ1-2 | TRBD1 | few | TRBV18
CASSLTSGRLNEQFF | TGTGCCAGTAGTTTAACTAGCGGGAGGCTCAATGAGCAGTTCTTC | TRBJ2-1 | TRBD2 | NA | TRBV19
CASSVTGIWDTEAFF | TGTGCCAGCAGCGTCACAGGGATATGGGACACTGAAGCTTTCTTT | TRBJ1-1 | NA | NA | TRBV9
CASSPSGTSSYNEQFF | TGTGCCAGCAGCCCTAGCGGGACGAGCTCCTACAATGAGCAGTTCTTC | TRBJ2-1 | TRBD2 | NA | TRBV7-3
CASSLGLTNTEAFF | TGTGCCAGCAGCTTAGGCCTAACGAACACTGAAGCTTTCTTT | TRBJ1-1 | NA | NA | TRBV7-6
CSVEEVGRDTQYF | TGCAGCGTTGAAGAAGTGGGCCGGGATACGCAGTATTTT | TRBJ2-3 | NA | once | TRBV29-1
CASSTTAGEVQYF | TGCGCCAGCAGCACTACAGCGGGAGAGGTGCAGTATTTT | TRBJ2-3 | TRBD2 | NA | TRBV5-1
CSAMQWEDEQYF | TGCAGCGCGATGCAATGGGAGGACGAGCAGTACTTC | TRBJ2-7 | NA | NA | TRBV29-1
CASSRRENEQFF | TGTGCCAGTAGTAGGCGGGAAAATGAGCAGTTCTTC | TRBJ2-1 | NA | NA | TRBV19
CASSLTPGQGGESYEQYF | TGTGCCAGCTCACTTACTCCGGGACAGGGAGGGGAGTCCTACGAGCAGTACTTC | TRBJ2-7 | TRBD1 | NA | TRBV18
CASSQALGDRGSYEQYF | TGTGCCAGCAGCCAAGCCCTAGGGGACAGGGGGTCTTACGAGCAGTACTTC | TRBJ2-7 | TRBD1 | few | TRBV7-9
CASSRTSGSYEQYF | TGTGCCAGCAGCAGGACTAGCGGGAGCTACGAGCAGTACTTC | TRBJ2-7 | TRBD2 | NA | TRBV6-1
CASGTSGTSGPSYNEQFF | TGTGCCAGCGGAACTTCCGGGACTAGCGGACCCTCCTACAATGAGCAGTTCTTC | TRBJ2-1 | TRBD2 | NA | TRBV28
CASSYVQEENEKLFF | TGTGCCAGCAGTTACGTACAGGAAGAAAATGAAAAACTGTTTTTT | TRBJ1-4 | NA | NA | TRBV27
CASSFQGGETQYF | TGCGCCAGCAGCTTTCAGGGGGGAGAGACCCAGTACTTC | TRBJ2-5 | NA | NA | TRBV5-1
CARSTRRQGRAKNIQYF | TGTGCCAGAAGCACCCGGCGCCAGGGCAGGGCCAAAAACATTCAGTACTTC | TRBJ2-4 | NA | NA | TRBV5-3
CASSFRLLGYTF | TGTGCCAGCAGTTTCCGGTTGCTCGGCTACACCTTC | TRBJ1-2 | NA | NA | TRBV28
CASSPRLEDDYGYTF | TGTGCCAGCTCACCTCGACTCGAGGATGACTATGGCTACACCTTC | TRBJ1-2 | NA | NA | TRBV18
CASSPTGSNTEAFF | TGTGCCAGCAGTCCTACAGGGTCTAACACTGAAGCTTTCTTT | TRBJ1-1 | NA | NA | TRBV28
CASSETSTSGFYETQYF | TGTGCCAGCAGTGAGACAAGTACTAGCGGGTTTTACGAGACCCAGTACTTC | TRBJ2-5 | TRBD2 | NA | TRBV2
CASSSGTPSVDEQFF | TGTGCCAGCAGCTCAGGGACTCCGTCAGTGGATGAGCAGTTCTTC | TRBJ2-1 | NA | NA | TRBV11-3
CASSMQTTDEKLFF | TGCGCCAGCAGCATGCAGACAACCGATGAAAAACTGTTTTTT | TRBJ1-4 | NA | NA | TRBV5-1
CASSVVTQREGGEQFF | TGTGCCAGCAGCGTAGTTACCCAGCGGGAGGGCGGTGAGCAGTTCTTC | TRBJ2-1 | TRBD2 | NA | TRBV9